A single sample gave rise to the 7 T cell receptor beta chains below, sequenced in a study of control samples from healthy donors and cancer patients. The assay was immunoSEQ multiplex PCR, and TCRdb's table has in-frame clones only and misses some. The sample has some 120,000 clones, roughly 90% seen once. The sequencing sample was made of blood. The receptors derive from a man in his fifties or sixties in good health.

The chain links TRBV5-1 to TRBJ2-3; D possibly matches TRBD1 or TRBD2 (7 bases each). The CDR3 extends over 16 amino acids. Trimming removed 4 bases at V and 3 bases at J, with 18 bases between. CDR1 is SGHRS, CDR2 YFSETQ, per germline. In DNA, the CDR3 is TGCGCCAGCAGCGAAGGGAGGGGGCGAGGGACAGATACGCAGTATTTT. This gives the protein CASSEGRGRGTDTQYF.

V usage is TRBV19 and J usage is TRBJ1-5; no reliable D call. This CDR3 contains 17 residues. The V gene's germline CDR1 is LNHDA and CDR2 SQIVND (reference sequence). Trimming removed 5 bases at V and 0 bases at J, with 17 bases between. CDR3 nucleotides: TGTGCCAGTAGTGTGGGAGACGGAAGATATAGCAATCAGCCCCAGCATTTT. It codes for CASSVGDGRYSNQPQHF. The full variable domain, its missing parts supplied by reference TRBV19 and TRBJ1-5, is DGGITQSPKYLFRKEGQNVTLSCEQNLNHDAMYWYRQDPGQGLRLIYYSQIVNDFQKGDIAEGYSVSREKKESFPLTVTSAQKNPTAFYLCASSVGDGRYSNQPQHFGDGTRLSIL.

This chain connects TRBV7-9 to TRBJ2-7, with 7 bases that match TRBD1. Germline values: CDR1 SEHNR, CDR2 FQNEAQ (reference sequence). The CDR3 is 14 amino acids. Trimming at V came to 5 bases and at J to 5 bases, leaving 9 bases not matched to a gene. CDR3 residues: CASSHGQDGDEQYF. For the CDR3, the DNA is TGTGCCAGCAGCCACGGACAGGACGGCGACGAGCAGTACTTC.

V gene TRBV6-2 or TRBV6-3 combines with J gene TRBJ2-6; 7 nucleotides agree with TRBD1. There are 15 residues in the CDR3. Per the germline V gene, CDR1 is MNHEY and CDR2 is SVGEGT. The V and J ends lost 4 bases and 0 bases, in that order; junction bases with no gene match: 0. The CDR3 nucleotides read TGTGCCAGCAGTTGGGACAGCTCTGGGGCCAACGTCCTGACTTTC. It yields the protein CASSWDSSGANVLTF.

The CDR3 reads CASSVGQAFSGNTIYF. The CDR3 DNA follows: TGTGCCAGCAGCGTAGGGCAGGCTTTCTCTGGAAACACCATATATTTT. The genes are TRBV9 and TRBJ1-3; D gene unclear. V shed 0 bases and J shed 0 bases, with 10 bases lying between them. The germline V gene encodes CDR1 SGDLS and CDR2 YYNGEE. The CDR3 has 16 amino acids.

The J gene is TRBJ1-2, the V gene TRBV15, with D possibly matching TRBD1 (5 bases). CDR3 length equals 14 residues. The germline V gene encodes CDR1 LNHNV and CDR2 YYDKDF (reference sequence). Deletions cut 0 bases from V and 7 bases from J, with 12 bases between. The CDR3, as DNA: TGTGCCACCAGCAGAGATCGAGGGGTTACTGGCTACACCTTC. Its protein product is CATSRDRGVTGYTF.

The chain recombines TRBV27 with TRBJ1-5, with 8 bases that match TRBD1. With 6 bases clipped from V and 4 bases from J, the junction kept 8 bases outside the gene matches. CDR1 and CDR2 from the germline V gene are MNHEY and SMNVEV (reference sequence). The CDR3 is 15 residues long. CDR3 DNA sequence: TGTGCCAGCAGGCTTGGGACAGGACTTAATCAGCCCCAGCATTTT. Its protein product is CASRLGTGLNQPQHF.